The rows below give T cell receptor beta chains drawn from one sample of a study of blood T cell repertoires in COVID-19. Method: immunoSEQ multiplex PCR; TCRdb's copy keeps in-frame clones and lacks some. The sample records 190,000 or so clones, 90% being singletons. Sequencing was carried out using peripheral blood. The receptors come from a man in his fifties or sixties with acute or convalescent COVID-19. Both conserved end residues are part of each CDR3. D genes are given only for firm matches. A clone size is listed for some rows: how often the clone was seen (once, few, many), or a class if it is expanded.

>NA|TRBV27|TRBJ2-3|TRBD1
TGTGCCAGCCGAGGGGGCCCGGGGCCCGCCAGCGTAGAGCAGTATTTT
CASRGGPGPASVEQYF
>NA|TRBV7-2|TRBJ2-7|NA
TGTGCCAGCAGCTTAGCAACTAGCTGGGGCTACGAGCAGTACTTC
CASSLATSWGYEQYF
>once|TRBV5-5|TRBJ2-3|TRBD1
TGTGCCAGCAGCTTTCACCGACAGGGTCGCACAGATACGCAGTATTTT
CASSFHRQGRTDTQYF
>NA|TRBV27|TRBJ1-1|NA
TGTGCCAGCACTTCCTCTTGGAACACTGAAGCTTTCTTT
CASTSSWNTEAFF
>NA|TRBV5-8|TRBJ1-6|NA
TGTGCCAGCAGCTCCCGGACATTCATTGATTCACCCCTCCACTTT
CASSSRTFIDSPLHF
>NA|TRBV7-2|TRBJ2-7|NA
TGTGCCAGCAGCCAAAACTACTACGAGCAGTACTTC
CASSQNYYEQYF
>NA|TRBV7-2|TRBJ2-7|TRBD2
TGTGCCAGCAGCTCCACTAGCGGGCCCGCCTACGAGCAGTACTTC
CASSSTSGPAYEQYF
>NA|TRBV28|TRBJ2-6|NA
TGTGCCAGCAGTTTGATACCGGGACAACCATCTGGGGCCAACGTCCTGACTTTC
CASSLIPGQPSGANVLTF
>NA|TRBV4-1|TRBJ2-6|NA
TGCGCCAGCAGCCAAAACAGGGCCTTTGGGGCCAACGTCCTGACTTTC
CASSQNRAFGANVLTF
>NA|TRBV11-3|TRBJ2-5|NA
TGTGCCAGCAGCTCAGGACTGCAAGAGACCCAGTACTTC
CASSSGLQETQYF
>NA|TRBV30|TRBJ2-2|TRBD1
TGTGCCTGGAGTTCCGGGACAGGGAACACCGGGGAGCTGTTTTTT
CAWSSGTGNTGELFF
>NA|TRBV2|TRBJ2-2|TRBD2
TGTGCCAGCAGTGAAGGGGGACTAGCTACGAACACCGGGGAGCTGTTTTTT
CASSEGGLATNTGELFF
>NA|TRBV6-5|TRBJ1-3|NA
TGTGCCAGCAGGAGGGCGAACACCATATATTTT
CASRRANTIYF
>many|TRBV15|TRBJ2-5|TRBD2
TGTGCCACCAGCAGAGATCCTAGCGGGCTGGAGACCCAGTACTTC
CATSRDPSGLETQYF
>NA|TRBV18|TRBJ1-1|NA
TGTGCCAGCTCAAGCAGGGATGGGTCTGAAGCTTTCTTT
CASSSRDGSEAFF
>NA|TRBV4-2|TRBJ1-3|TRBD1
TGTGCCAGCAGCCACACAGGGGGCACCACTGGAAACACCATATATTTT
CASSHTGGTTGNTIYF
>few|TRBV7-3|TRBJ2-2|NA
TGTGCCAGCAGCCAAGGCCCTACAGCGAACACCGGGGAGCTGTTTTTT
CASSQGPTANTGELFF
>NA|TRBV6-5|TRBJ2-3|TRBD1
TGTGCCAGCAGTTACGGGGACAGAAACACAGATACGCAGTATTTT
CASSYGDRNTDTQYF
>NA|TRBV6-5|TRBJ1-1|TRBD1
TGTGCCAGCAGCGCGTCACCCACAGGGGGGCGGGAAGCTTTCTTT
CASSASPTGGREAFF
>NA|TRBV3-1/TRBV3-2|TRBJ2-3|NA
TGTGCCAGCAGCCAAGGTGGCCATAGCGCCAATACGCAGTATTTT
CASSQGGHSANTQYF
>NA|TRBV4-1|TRBJ2-2|NA
TGCGCCAGCAGCCCTTACCGGACAGCTAACACCGGGGAGCTGTTTTTT
CASSPYRTANTGELFF
>NA|TRBV6-5|TRBJ1-6|NA
TGTGCCAGCAGCCAAGCCGGGATATTTAATTCACCCCTCCACTTT
CASSQAGIFNSPLHF
>NA|TRBV7-2|TRBJ2-5|NA
TGTGCCAGCAGCTTAGGTGTAGAAGAGACCCAGTACTTC
CASSLGVEETQYF
>NA|TRBV28|TRBJ2-5|TRBD1
TGTGCCAGCAGTTCGCCTGGGACAGGGGTGACGGAGACCCAGTACTTC
CASSSPGTGVTETQYF
>NA|TRBV2|TRBJ2-5|NA
TGTGCCAGTGCCAGATTTAGCGGTGAAGAGACCCAGTACTTC
CASARFSGEETQYF
>NA|TRBV28|TRBJ1-4|NA
TGTGCCAGCAGTTCGTCAGGGATTTCGCAAACTAATGAAAAACTGTTTTTT
CASSSSGISQTNEKLFF
>once|TRBV11-2|TRBJ2-2|TRBD2
TGTGCCAGCAGCTCACTAGCGGGGGCCCCCACCGGGGAGCTGTTTTTT
CASSSLAGAPTGELFF
>once|TRBV7-2|TRBJ2-3|NA
TGTGCCAGCAGCTTAGATGGGGCTAGCACAGATACGCAGTATTTT
CASSLDGASTDTQYF
>NA|TRBV2|TRBJ2-2|TRBD2
TGTGCCAGCAGTGAACTAGCGGGAGTTTTCACCGGGGAGCTGTTTTTT
CASSELAGVFTGELFF
>NA|TRBV20-1|TRBJ2-7|NA
TGCAGTCCCGATCGTAGTTACGAGCAGTACTTC
CSPDRSYEQYF
>NA|TRBV30|TRBJ1-6|NA
TGTGCCTGGGGGGTACAGGGAAATTCACCCCTCCACTTT
CAWGVQGNSPLHF
>NA|TRBV28|TRBJ1-5|NA
TGTGCCAGCAGTTTGAGGTATCAGCCCCAGCATTTT
CASSLRYQPQHF
>NA|TRBV6-2/TRBV6-3|TRBJ2-4|NA
TGTGCCAGCAGTTACAATGCCGAGAGGAACATTCAGTACTTC
CASSYNAERNIQYF
>many|TRBV2|TRBJ2-7|NA
TGTGCCAGCAGCCTACAGACGAACGAGCAGTACTTC
CASSLQTNEQYF
>NA|TRBV28|TRBJ1-5|TRBD1
TGTGCCATAGGACAGGGGGCATTCCAGCCCCAGCATTTT
CAIGQGAFQPQHF
>NA|TRBV19|TRBJ1-5|NA
TGTGCCAGTAGTATAGTGACAGGTGATCAGCCCCAGCATTTT
CASSIVTGDQPQHF
>NA|TRBV7-8|TRBJ1-1|NA
TGTGCCAGCAGCTTAAGAAGGGGAAAAGCTTTCTTT
CASSLRRGKAFF
>NA|TRBV7-9|TRBJ2-1|NA
TGTGCCAGCAGCTTAGGGCCGCTCGGGGATGAGCAGTTCTTC
CASSLGPLGDEQFF
>NA|TRBV6-2/TRBV6-3|TRBJ2-3|TRBD2
TGTGCCAGCAGCGGACTAGCGGGGGCTAGCACAGATACGCAGTATTTT
CASSGLAGASTDTQYF
>NA|TRBV5-5|TRBJ1-1|TRBD1
TGTGCCAGCCACCGACAGGGCCGGGGGAACACTGAAGCTTTCTTT
CASHRQGRGNTEAFF
>NA|TRBV18|TRBJ2-2|TRBD1
TGTGCCAGCTCACCTTCGAGGACAGGGGGTTTCACCGGGGAGCTGTTTTTT
CASSPSRTGGFTGELFF
>NA|TRBV18|TRBJ2-7|NA
TGTGCCAGCTCACCAGAGGATAGCCGGAGGGGCTACGAGCAGTACTTC
CASSPEDSRRGYEQYF
>NA|TRBV3-1/TRBV3-2|TRBJ1-4|TRBD1
TGTGCCAGCAGCCAGAACAGGGGGTTTTCTGAAAAACTGTTTTTT
CASSQNRGFSEKLFF
>NA|TRBV4-2|TRBJ1-4|TRBD1
TGTGCCAGCAGCCATAGTATAAAGGACAGGGATAATAAGCTTAATGAAAAACTGTTTTTT
CASSHSIKDRDNKLNEKLFF
>NA|TRBV10-3|TRBJ2-1|NA
TGTGCCATCAATCTCGAAGAATTCGGTGAGCAGTTCTTC
CAINLEEFGEQFF
>once|TRBV9|TRBJ2-5|NA
TGTGCCAGCAGCCAGACTTATGGTCGAGAGACCCAGTACTTC
CASSQTYGRETQYF
>few|TRBV7-9|TRBJ2-5|TRBD2
TGTGCCAGCAGCGGGGGGGTAGAGACCCAGTACTTC
CASSGGVETQYF
>NA|TRBV2|TRBJ1-5|NA
TGTGCCAGCAGTGAGACATCACATAGCAATCAGCCCCAGCATTTT
CASSETSHSNQPQHF
>NA|TRBV6-6|TRBJ2-3|TRBD1
TGTGCCAGCAGTAGGGGACAGGGCGACACAGATACGCAGTATTTT
CASSRGQGDTDTQYF